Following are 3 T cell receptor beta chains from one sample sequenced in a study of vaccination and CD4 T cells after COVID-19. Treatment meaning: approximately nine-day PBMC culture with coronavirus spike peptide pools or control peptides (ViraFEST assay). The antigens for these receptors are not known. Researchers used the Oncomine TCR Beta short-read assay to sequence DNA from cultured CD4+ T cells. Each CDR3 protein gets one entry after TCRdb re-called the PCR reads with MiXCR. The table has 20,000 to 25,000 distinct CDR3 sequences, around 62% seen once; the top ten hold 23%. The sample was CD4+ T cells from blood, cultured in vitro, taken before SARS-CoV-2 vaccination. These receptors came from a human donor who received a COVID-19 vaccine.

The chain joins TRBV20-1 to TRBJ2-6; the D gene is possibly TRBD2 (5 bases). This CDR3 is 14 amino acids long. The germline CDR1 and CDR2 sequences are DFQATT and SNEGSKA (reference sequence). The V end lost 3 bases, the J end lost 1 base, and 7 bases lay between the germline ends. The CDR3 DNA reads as TGCAGTGCTAGTCCGGGGTCTGGGGCCAACGTCCTGACTTTC. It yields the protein CSASPGSGANVLTF.

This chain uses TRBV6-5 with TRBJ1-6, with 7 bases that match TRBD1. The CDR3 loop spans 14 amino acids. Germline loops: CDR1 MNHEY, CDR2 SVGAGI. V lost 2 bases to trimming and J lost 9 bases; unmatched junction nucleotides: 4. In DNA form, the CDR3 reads TGTGCCAGCAGTTACGACAGGGCACGTTCACCCCTCCACTTT. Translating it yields CASSYDRARSPLHF.

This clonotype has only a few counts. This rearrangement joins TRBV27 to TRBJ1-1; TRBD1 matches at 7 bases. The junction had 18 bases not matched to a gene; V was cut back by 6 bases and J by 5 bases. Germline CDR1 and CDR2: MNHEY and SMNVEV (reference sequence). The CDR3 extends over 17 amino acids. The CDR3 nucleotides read TGTGCCAGCAGCCCCCGGGACAGCCCCATGGTGGAAACTGAAGCTTTCTTT. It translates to CASSPRDSPMVETEAFF.